The 29 T cell receptor beta chains given below trace back to one sample, sequenced in a study of cytomegalovirus exposure and HLA in healthy donors. TCRdb's table, derived via immunoSEQ multiplex PCR, lists solely in-frame clones and lacks some. The sample shows some 110,000 clones, 88% of them seen only once. Sequencing was carried out using PBMCs. The receptors were sampled from a woman in her late teens or twenties in good health and CMV-seropositive.

A single count supports this clone. This sequence joins TRBV2 and TRBJ2-2; 9 nucleotides agree with TRBD1. The CDR3 extends over 15 amino acids. The V and J ends lost 7 bases and 3 bases, in that order; junction bases with no gene match: 6. Germline values: CDR1 SNHLY, CDR2 FYNNEI. The CDR3 nucleotides read TGTGCCAGCAAACTTGGGACAGGGTACACCGGGGAGCTGTTTTTT. Its translation is CASKLGTGYTGELFF.

This clone was detected many times. The sample carries other DNA sequences with the same CDR3. V usage is TRBV5-6 and J usage is TRBJ1-2, with 7 bases fitting TRBD1. V gave up 0 bases and J gave up 6 bases; unmatched junction bases: 2. CDR3 length equals 13 residues. Germline V lookup: CDR1 SGHDT, CDR2 YYEEEE. The CDR3 region is CASSLGQGDGYTF. CDR3 bases: TGTGCCAGCAGCTTGGGACAGGGCGATGGCTACACCTTC. Using reference TRBV5-6 and TRBJ1-2 for the parts outside the CDR3, the full variable domain is DAGVTQSPTHLIKTRGQQVTLRCSPKSGHDTVSWYQQALGQGPQFIFQYYEEEERQRGNFPDRFSGHQFPNYSSELNVNALLLGDSALYLCASSLGQGDGYTFGSGTRLTVV.

The chain recombines TRBV9 with TRBJ1-5; D not certain. The ends were cut back, 3 bases at V and 7 bases at J, with 14 bases in the middle. CDR3 length equals 14 residues. Germline V gene data show CDR1 as SGDLS and CDR2 as YYNGEE. CDR3: CASSGEGGRQPQHF. The CDR3, as DNA: TGTGCCAGCAGCGGTGAGGGTGGACGGCAGCCCCAGCATTTT.

In its sample, this clone was seen once. The V gene is TRBV11-2, the J gene TRBJ2-5; D not resolved. This CDR3 is 12 amino acids long. The germline gives CDR1 SGHAT, CDR2 FQNNGV. Trimming took 5 bases from V and 3 from J, leaving 7 bases between them. CDR3 coding DNA: TGTGCCAGCAGCCGTTTTGAAGAGACCCAGTACTTC. It yields the protein CASSRFEETQYF.

V gene TRBV19 combines with J gene TRBJ1-1, with D perhaps matching TRBD1 (5 bases). Trimming stripped 1 base from V and 8 bases from J, with 8 bases between. From germline, CDR1 is LNHDA and CDR2 SQIVND (reference sequence). The CDR3 has 12 residues. The DNA for the CDR3 is TGTGCCAGTAGTATAGGGGCAGGGGAAGCTTTCTTT. Translating it yields CASSIGAGEAFF.

V is TRBV7-2 and J is TRBJ1-3, with D possibly matching TRBD1 (5 bases). CDR1 is SGHTA and CDR2 is FQGNSA in the germline V gene. V lost 1 base and J 0 bases, leaving 13 bases between the germline ends. This CDR3 spans 17 amino acids. Here the CDR3 reads CASSLVDTGGSGNTIYF. In nucleotides, the CDR3 is TGTGCCAGCAGCTTAGTAGATACGGGGGGCTCTGGAAACACCATATATTTT.

V and J are TRBV6-1 and TRBJ2-4; 7 positions agree with TRBD1. The CDR3 runs 14 residues. Germline-derived CDR1 and CDR2 are MNHNS and SASEGT. Unmatched junction bases numbered 5, after V lost 6 bases and J lost 3 bases. DNA for the CDR3: TGTGCCAGCAGGCCCACAGGGGTCAAAAACATTCAGTACTTC. This codes for CASRPTGVKNIQYF.

V usage is TRBV2 and J usage is TRBJ2-3; D might be TRBD1 (6 bases). V was clipped by 2 bases and J by 0 bases, with 18 bases between them. Germline CDR1 reads SNHLY; CDR2 reads FYNNEI. The CDR3 covers 18 residues. CDR3 loop: CASSEHLAGQSSTDTQYF. The CDR3 nucleotides are TGTGCCAGCAGTGAACACTTGGCCGGACAGTCTAGCACAGATACGCAGTATTTT.

V gene TRBV7-2 combines with J gene TRBJ1-4; 7 bases fit TRBD1. Germline V gene lookup returns CDR1 SGHTA and CDR2 FQGNSA. Germline trimming cut 5 bases from V and 8 bases from J; bases unmatched to any gene: 14. The CDR3 is made up of 16 amino acids. The DNA of the CDR3 is TGTGCCAGCAGCGGAAACCGGGACAGCGGTAGGGAAAAACTGTTTTTT. This codes for CASSGNRDSGREKLFF.

V is TRBV7-2 and J is TRBJ1-5; TRBD1 aligns across 8 bases. The CDR3 has 15 amino acids. Per the germline V gene, CDR1 is SGHTA and CDR2 is FQGNSA. With 1 base clipped from V and 1 base from J, the junction kept 0 bases outside the gene matches. CDR3 sequence (DNA): TGTGCCAGCAGCTTAGACAGGGGGAGCAATCAGCCCCAGCATTTT. Residues: CASSLDRGSNQPQHF.

This clone has only one observation. The chain is built from TRBV15 and TRBJ1-4; a weak D match, TRBD1 (6 bases). The CDR3 extends over 16 amino acids. Trimming stripped 0 bases from V and 0 bases from J, with 8 bases between. CDR1 and CDR2 (germline): LNHNV, YYDKDF (reference sequence). DNA for the CDR3: TGTGCCACCAGCAGAGATAGGGGGACAACTAATGAAAAACTGTTTTTT. Encoded protein: CATSRDRGTTNEKLFF.

The rearrangement joins TRBV7-2 to TRBJ1-2; unclear D gene. CDR1 and CDR2 from the germline V gene are SGHTA and FQGNSA. The CDR3 spans 13 residues. V lost 1 base, J lost 5 bases, and 8 bases lay in between. The CDR3 nucleotides are TGTGCCAGCAGCTTAGATCTCCTTTATGGCTACACCTTC. Residues: CASSLDLLYGYTF.

This chain links TRBV5-6 with TRBJ1-1; TRBD1 aligns across 7 bases. The CDR3 sequence is 12 residues long. Losses at the gene ends were 2 bases for V and 6 bases for J; bases not matched to a gene: 1. Germline CDR1 reads SGHDT; CDR2 reads YYEEEE. Here the CDR3 reads CASSFDRAEAFF. The CDR3 DNA reads as TGTGCCAGCAGCTTCGACAGGGCTGAAGCTTTCTTT.

This clone was counted a single time. The chain joins TRBV5-3 to TRBJ2-2, with D possibly matching TRBD1 (7 bases). TRBV5-3 counts as an open reading frame of uncertain function. The length of the CDR3 is 16 residues. Trimming shortened V by 6 bases and J by 4 bases, and 19 bases separated the two germline ends. The CDR3 DNA is TGTGCCAGAACTTGCACGGAGGGGGCGAGCACCGGGGAGCTGTTTTTT. Its protein product is CARTCTEGASTGELFF.

This clone was seen a handful of times. The chain carries TRBV6-5 and TRBJ1-1; TRBD1 agrees at 7 bases. Germline-derived CDR1 and CDR2 are MNHEY and SVGAGI. The CDR3 covers 15 residues. The V gene end was trimmed by 2 bases and the J gene end by 1 base; junction bases not matched to a gene: 4. DNA for the CDR3: TGTGCCAGCAGTTACGGACAGGTGAGGAACACTGAAGCTTTCTTT. Residues: CASSYGQVRNTEAFF.

A word on this clone: The sample has other DNA sequences that encode this CDR3 too. The V call is TRBV28, the J call TRBJ2-3; 10 bases align to TRBD2. The germline V gene has CDR1 MDHEN and CDR2 SYDVKM. The CDR3 has 15 amino acids. With V trimmed by 1 base and J by 6 bases, 4 bases remained unmatched. In DNA, the CDR3 is TGTGCCAGCAGTTTATTAGCGGGGGGAAGCGATACGCAGTATTTT. It translates to CASSLLAGGSDTQYF.

This rearrangement joins TRBV7-6 to TRBJ2-7; 9 bases align to TRBD2. V dropped 1 base and J dropped 4; count of bases not matched to a gene: 5. This CDR3 comprises 15 residues. Germline CDR1 and CDR2: SGHVS and FNYEAQ. This chain's CDR3 is CASSLEGGGAYEQYF. CDR3 DNA: TGTGCCAGCAGCTTAGAGGGCGGGGGGGCGTACGAGCAGTACTTC.

This clone was seen more than once but under ten times. The rearrangement joins TRBV7-9 to TRBJ1-1; weak D call: TRBD1 (6 bases). CDR1 and CDR2 (germline): SEHNR, FQNEAQ (reference sequence). The V end lost 3 bases, the J end lost 1 base, and 12 bases lay between the germline ends. The CDR3 extends over 15 amino acids. CDR3 nucleotide sequence: TGTGCCAGCAGCTTCCGGGACAATCAGAACACTGAAGCTTTCTTT. Residues: CASSFRDNQNTEAFF.

The genes are TRBV28 and TRBJ2-2, with 10 bases that match TRBD1. Trimming at V came to 6 bases and at J to 4 bases, leaving 8 bases not matched to a gene. The germline CDR1 and CDR2 sequences are MDHEN and SYDVKM. The CDR3 totals 16 residues. CDR3 region: CASRRTGTGATGELFF. The CDR3 DNA sequence: TGTGCCAGCAGACGGACCGGGACAGGGGCCACCGGGGAGCTGTTTTTT. The full variable domain, completed using reference TRBV28 and TRBJ2-2, is DVKVTQSSRYLVKRTGEKVFLECVQDMDHENMFWYRQDPGLGLRLIYFSYDVKMKEKGDIPEGYSVSREKKERFSLILESASTNQTSMYLCASRRTGTGATGELFFGEGSRLTVL.

Written as DNA, the CDR3 is TGTGCCAGCAGTGAAAAACAGGGGAACACTGAAGCTTTCTTT. As protein: CASSEKQGNTEAFF. This rearrangement joins TRBV6-4 to TRBJ1-1; D may be TRBD1 (6 bases). CDR3 length: 14 residues. Trimming left V 3 bases short and J 1 base short, with 9 bases between. Looked up from germline, CDR1 is MRHNA and CDR2 is SNTAGT.

This clone is a singleton in its sample. The chain employs TRBV5-4 and TRBJ2-5, with TRBD1 identical over 9 bases. CDR1 SGHNT and CDR2 YYREEE come from the germline V gene (reference sequence). The CDR3 extends over 17 amino acids. Losses at the gene ends were 4 bases for V and 4 bases for J; bases not matched to a gene: 14. CDR3 region: CASSPTWGTGLGETQYF. The CDR3 DNA follows: TGTGCCAGCAGCCCCACCTGGGGGACAGGGCTGGGAGAGACCCAGTACTTC.

The chain uses TRBV27 and TRBJ1-1; D perhaps matches TRBD1 (6 bases). Germline values: CDR1 MNHEY, CDR2 SMNVEV (reference sequence). Trimming took 5 bases from V and 0 from J, leaving 10 bases between them. The CDR3 is 14 amino acids. DNA of the CDR3: TGTGCCAGCAGTAACGGACAGATGAACACTGAAGCTTTCTTT. Its protein is CASSNGQMNTEAFF.

The chain links TRBV7-2 to TRBJ1-1, with D hard to call. The CDR3 totals 13 residues. V was shortened by 3 bases and J by 2 bases, with 7 bases between the two germline ends. Germline V gene data show CDR1 as SGHTA and CDR2 as FQGNSA. The CDR3 DNA follows: TGTGCCAGCAGCTTGTCCAGAAACACTGAAGCTTTCTTT. It is translated as CASSLSRNTEAFF. Full variable domain (remainder filled in from reference TRBV7-2 and TRBJ1-1): GAGVSQSPSNKVTEKGKDVELRCDPISGHTALYWYRQSLGQGLEFLIYFQGNSAPDKSGLPSDRFSAERTGGSVSTLTIQRTQQEDSAVYLCASSLSRNTEAFFGQGTRLTVV.

This chain connects TRBV2 to TRBJ2-7; TRBD1 agrees at 8 bases. CDR3 length: 15 amino acids. Germline V CDR1 and CDR2: SNHLY, FYNNEI. V was clipped by 3 bases and J by 2 bases; unmatched bases: 6. CDR3 DNA sequence: TGTGCCAGCAGTGATAGGGACAGGACCCCCTACGAGCAGTACTTC. Protein sequence: CASSDRDRTPYEQYF.

The chain uses TRBV28 and TRBJ2-7; TRBD1 aligns across 11 bases. V shed 5 bases, J shed 3 bases, and the junction held 9 bases outside the gene matches. Germline CDR1 reads MDHEN; CDR2 reads SYDVKM. The CDR3 is 16 amino acids. DNA for the CDR3: TGTGCCAGCAGTACGTCCCCGGGACAGGGGGACTACGAGCAGTACGTC. This sequence encodes CASSTSPGQGDYEQYV.

This clone appeared a single time. The chain uses TRBV6-1 and TRBJ1-1; D remains unclear. V was trimmed by 6 bases and J by 10 bases, leaving 18 bases between them. The CDR3 length is 13 residues. Germline V lookup: CDR1 MNHNS, CDR2 SASEGT. The DNA for the CDR3 is TGTGCCAGCAGGCCCATCATTGGAGAGGGAGCTTTCTTT. Residues: CASRPIIGEGAFF.

The count of this clone is one. The rearrangement links TRBV28 to TRBJ2-5; possibly TRBD1 for D (5 bases). The CDR3 is 12 amino acids. With 5 bases removed from V and 3 bases from J, the gap between germline ends came to 7 bases. CDR1 and CDR2 (germline): MDHEN, SYDVKM. As DNA, the CDR3 is TGTGCCAGCAGTGTGACAGAAGAGACCCAGTACTTC. It encodes CASSVTEETQYF.

This chain joins TRBV6-4 and TRBJ2-1; 8 bases align to TRBD1. Losses at the gene ends were 2 bases for V and 8 bases for J; bases not matched to a gene: 8. Germline CDR1 is MRHNA and CDR2 is SNTAGT. The CDR3 consists of 15 residues. The CDR3: CASSDAGQGIDEQFF. CDR3 DNA sequence: TGTGCCAGCAGTGACGCTGGACAGGGTATCGATGAGCAGTTCTTC.

This chain uses TRBV6-5 with TRBJ2-2; 9 bases are shared with TRBD1. The CDR3 spans 16 residues. The J segment lost 4 bases and the V segment lost 4 bases, leaving 7 bases of the junction unmatched. From germline, CDR1 is MNHEY and CDR2 SVGAGI. CDR3 region: CASSSPGQGFTGELFF. CDR3 nucleotides: TGTGCCAGCAGTTCCCCCGGACAGGGGTTCACCGGGGAGCTGTTTTTT.